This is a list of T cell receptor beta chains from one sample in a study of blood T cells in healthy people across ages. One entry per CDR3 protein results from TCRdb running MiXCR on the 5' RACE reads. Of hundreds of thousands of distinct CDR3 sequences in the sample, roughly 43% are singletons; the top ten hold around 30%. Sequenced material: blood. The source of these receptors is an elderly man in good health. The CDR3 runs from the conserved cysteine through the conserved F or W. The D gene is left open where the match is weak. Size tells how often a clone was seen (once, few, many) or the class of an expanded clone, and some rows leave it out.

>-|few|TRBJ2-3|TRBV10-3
TGTGCCATCAGTGTAGGGCAAAGCACAGTTACGCAGTATTTT
CAISVGQSTVTQYF
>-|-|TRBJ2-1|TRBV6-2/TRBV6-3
TGTGCCAGCCGAAGCTGGAGGGAGTTGGGCGAGCAGTTCTTC
CASRSWRELGEQFF
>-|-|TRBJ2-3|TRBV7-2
TGTGCCAGCAGCCAAAGCAGCAATCCCACAGATACGCAGTATTTT
CASSQSSNPTDTQYF
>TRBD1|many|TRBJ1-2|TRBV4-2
TGTGCCAGCAGCCCAAAACGACAGGGTAGTGGCTACACCTTC
CASSPKRQGSGYTF
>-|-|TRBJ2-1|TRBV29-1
TGCAGCGCTGTGAGGGTTTCAGGGGCGGGTGAGCAGTTCTTC
CSAVRVSGAGEQFF
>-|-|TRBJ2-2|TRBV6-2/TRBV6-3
TGTGCCAGCAGAGTCGGACCCGGGGAGCTGTTTTTT
CASRVGPGELFF
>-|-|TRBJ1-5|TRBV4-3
TGCGCCAGCAGCCAAGGACTAGGCAGGTTCTATCAGCCCCAGCATTTT
CASSQGLGRFYQPQHF
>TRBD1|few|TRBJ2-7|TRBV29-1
TGCAGCGCCGGGACAGGGGACGAGCAGTACTTC
CSAGTGDEQYF
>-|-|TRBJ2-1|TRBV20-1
TGCAGTGCTAGAGATTTGGCTACCCTAGCGACGAATGAGCAGTTCTTC
CSARDLATLATNEQFF
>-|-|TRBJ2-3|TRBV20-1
TGCAGTGCTAGACCTACTACAGGATTCACAGATATGCAGTATTTT
CSARPTTGFTDMQYF
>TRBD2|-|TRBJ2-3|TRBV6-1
TGTGCCAGCAGTGGGCCCCCGGGACTAGCGGGGGGTCCGGGCACAGATACGCAGTATTTT
CASSGPPGLAGGPGTDTQYF
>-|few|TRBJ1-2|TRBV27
TGTGCCAGCAGTTTAACCCCCCTGGGAGGTCAGGGCTACACCTTC
CASSLTPLGGQGYTF
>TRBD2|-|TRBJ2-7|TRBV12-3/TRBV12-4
TGTGCCAGCAGTTTTGCTAGCGGGGGGTCCACCTACGAGCAGTACTTC
CASSFASGGSTYEQYF
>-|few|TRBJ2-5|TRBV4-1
TGCGCCAGTCCCTCTCTTCGGGAGCAGTACTTC
CASPSLREQYF
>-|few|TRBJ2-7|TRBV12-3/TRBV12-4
TGTGCCAGCAGTTTAGAGCAGGGGTCCTACGAGCAGTACTTC
CASSLEQGSYEQYF
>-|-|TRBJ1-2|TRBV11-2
TGTGCCAGCAGCTGGAAGGGGGATGGCTACACCTTC
CASSWKGDGYTF
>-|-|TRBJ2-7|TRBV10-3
TGTGCCATCAGTGATCGGGCCCCGGCTTACGAGCAGTACTTC
CAISDRAPAYEQYF
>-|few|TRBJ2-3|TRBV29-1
TGCAGCGTGAACAACAGGGTCTCCACAGATACGCAGTATTTT
CSVNNRVSTDTQYF
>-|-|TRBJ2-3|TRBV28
TGTGCCAGCAGTTCCATCCACCCAGGGAAGGGACCCACAGATACGCAGTATTTT
CASSSIHPGKGPTDTQYF
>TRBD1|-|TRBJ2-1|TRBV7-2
TGTGCCAGCAGCTTAGTTGGGGACAGGGGCCACAATGAGCAGTTCTTC
CASSLVGDRGHNEQFF
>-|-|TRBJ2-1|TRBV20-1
TGCAGTGCTAGTCGGACACCCGAGCAGTTCTTC
CSASRTPEQFF
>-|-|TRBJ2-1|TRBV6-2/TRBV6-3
TGTGCCAGCAGCTCCCCGCTCGCAGGACAATACAATGAGCAGTTCTTC
CASSSPLAGQYNEQFF
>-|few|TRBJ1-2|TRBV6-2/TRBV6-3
TGTGCCAGCAGACTAGGACTGCAAGCTAACTATGGCTACACCTTC
CASRLGLQANYGYTF
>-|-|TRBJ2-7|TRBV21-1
TGTGCCAGCAGTCGTGGCCCAGGGTCTGCGCCTTGGGGCTACGAGCAGTACTTC
CASSRGPGSAPWGYEQYF
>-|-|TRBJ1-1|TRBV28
TGTGCCAGCAGTCCCCCATTTCCGGCGGGAAACACTGAAGCTTTCTTT
CASSPPFPAGNTEAFF
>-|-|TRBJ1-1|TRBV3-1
TGTGCCAGCAGCCAACCCTCCGTCACTGAAGCTTTCTTT
CASSQPSVTEAFF
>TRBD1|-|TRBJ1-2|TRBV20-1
TGCAGTGCTCCGGACAGGGAGTATGGCTACACCTTC
CSAPDREYGYTF
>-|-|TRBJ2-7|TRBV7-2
TGTGCCAGCAGCGTCACCGGGACAAACGAGCAGTACTTC
CASSVTGTNEQYF
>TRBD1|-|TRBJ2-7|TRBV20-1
TGCAGTGCTAGAGCCGTGGACAGGCTGTACAATGAGCAGTACTTC
CSARAVDRLYNEQYF
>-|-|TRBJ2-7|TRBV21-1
TGTGCCAGCAGCAAAGACGACGATGGCGGGACCTACAATGAGCAGTACTTC
CASSKDDDGGTYNEQYF
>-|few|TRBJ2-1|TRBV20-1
TGCAGTGGCGGCCATAGCTCCTACAATGAGCAGTTCTTC
CSGGHSSYNEQFF
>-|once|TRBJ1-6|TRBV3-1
TGTGCCGGCAGCCAAGGGAGACCGGAGGGGGGGAATTCACCCCTCCACTTT
CAGSQGRPEGGNSPLHF
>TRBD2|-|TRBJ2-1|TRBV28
TGTGCCAGCGGGACTAGCCGCCGTTACTACAATGAGCAGTTCTTC
CASGTSRRYYNEQFF
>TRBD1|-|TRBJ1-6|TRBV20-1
TGCAGTACTACAGGGGGCGGGAATTCACCCCTCCACTTT
CSTTGGGNSPLHF
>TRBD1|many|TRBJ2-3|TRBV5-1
TGCGCCACTAACCCCGGGACAGGGAACACAGATACGCAGTATTTT
CATNPGTGNTDTQYF
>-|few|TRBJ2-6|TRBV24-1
TGTGCCACCAGTGACCCCCAGGGTTCTGGGGCCAACGTCCTGACTTTC
CATSDPQGSGANVLTF
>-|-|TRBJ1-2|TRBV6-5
TGTGCCAGCAGGGTCGACAGCACTAGTGGCTACACCTTC
CASRVDSTSGYTF
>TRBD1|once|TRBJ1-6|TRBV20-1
TGCAGTGCTAGGGGACAGGGACAGAATAATTCACCCCTCCACTTT
CSARGQGQNNSPLHF
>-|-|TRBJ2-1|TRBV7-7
TGTGCCAGCAGCTTAGAGGGGGGGCGAAAGGCCTACAATGAGCAGTTCTTC
CASSLEGGRKAYNEQFF
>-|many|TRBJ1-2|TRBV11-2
TGTGCCAGCAGCTTAGATTGGGGCTCGGTTTATGGCTACACCTTC
CASSLDWGSVYGYTF
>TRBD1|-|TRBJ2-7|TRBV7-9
TGTGCCAGCAGCTTAATAAATATTAGGGACAGCGCTCGGGGAAATGAGCAGTACTTC
CASSLINIRDSARGNEQYF
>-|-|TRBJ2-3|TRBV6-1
TGTGCCAGCAGGCAACGGCAAACTAGCACAGATACGCAGTATTTT
CASRQRQTSTDTQYF
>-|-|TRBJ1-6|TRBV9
TGTGCCAGCAGCGCCGACCCCCTAGGGCGGCGGAATTCACCCCTCCACTTT
CASSADPLGRRNSPLHF
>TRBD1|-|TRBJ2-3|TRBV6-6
TGTGCCAGCAGCAGTCCCGGGACAGGTGCAGATACGCAGTATTTT
CASSSPGTGADTQYF
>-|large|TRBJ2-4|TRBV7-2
TGTGCCAGCAGCGTAGCCCTAGCCAAAAACATTCAGTACTTC
CASSVALAKNIQYF
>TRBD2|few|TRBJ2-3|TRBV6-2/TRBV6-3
TGTGCCAGCAATACGCGGGGGGGCCGCACAGATACGCAGTATTTT
CASNTRGGRTDTQYF
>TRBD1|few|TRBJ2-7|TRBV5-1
TGCGCCAGCAAGGGACAGGGGGCCCTGGGGTCCTACGAGCAGTACTTC
CASKGQGALGSYEQYF
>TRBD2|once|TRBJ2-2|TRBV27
TGTGCCAGCAGTTTATACGCTTTCGAACTAGCGGGGGGCACCGGGGAGCTGTTTTTT
CASSLYAFELAGGTGELFF
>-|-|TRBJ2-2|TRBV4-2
TGTGCCAGCAGCCAAGAGGGGCAGATGGGTACCGGGGAGCTGTTTTTT
CASSQEGQMGTGELFF